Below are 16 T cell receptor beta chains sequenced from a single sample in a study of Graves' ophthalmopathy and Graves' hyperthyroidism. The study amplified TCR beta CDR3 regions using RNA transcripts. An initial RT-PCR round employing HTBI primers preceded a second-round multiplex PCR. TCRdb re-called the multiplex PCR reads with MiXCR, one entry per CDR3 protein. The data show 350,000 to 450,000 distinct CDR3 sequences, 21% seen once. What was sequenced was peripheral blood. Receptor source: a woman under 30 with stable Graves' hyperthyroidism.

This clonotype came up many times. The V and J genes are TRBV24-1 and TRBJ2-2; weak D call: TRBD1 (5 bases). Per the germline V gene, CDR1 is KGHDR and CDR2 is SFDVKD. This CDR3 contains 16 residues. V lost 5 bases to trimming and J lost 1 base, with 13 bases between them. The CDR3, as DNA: TGTGCCACCAGTGGGATCCGTGACAGGAACACCGGGGAGCTGTTTTTT. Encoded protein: CATSGIRDRNTGELFF.

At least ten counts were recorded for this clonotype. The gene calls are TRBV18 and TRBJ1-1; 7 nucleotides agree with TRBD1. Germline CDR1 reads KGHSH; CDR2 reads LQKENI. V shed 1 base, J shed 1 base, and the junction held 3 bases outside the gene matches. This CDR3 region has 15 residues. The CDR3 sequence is CASSPLQGTNTEAFF. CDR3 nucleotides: TGTGCCAGCTCACCACTACAGGGGACGAACACTGAAGCTTTCTTT. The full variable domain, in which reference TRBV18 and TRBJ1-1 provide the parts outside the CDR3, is NAGVMQNPRHLVRRRGQEARLRCSPMKGHSHVYWYRQLPEEGLKFMVYLQKENIIDESGMPKERFSAEFPKEGPSILRIQQVVRGDSAAYFCASSPLQGTNTEAFFGQGTRLTVV.

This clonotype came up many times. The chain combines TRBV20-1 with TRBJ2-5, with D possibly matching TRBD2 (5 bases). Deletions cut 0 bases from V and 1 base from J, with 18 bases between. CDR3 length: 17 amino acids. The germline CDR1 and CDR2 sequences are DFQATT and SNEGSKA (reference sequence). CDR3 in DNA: TGCAGTGCTAGAGATGGCGATAGTGCCGGGGTCCAAGAGACCCAGTACTTC. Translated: CSARDGDSAGVQETQYF.

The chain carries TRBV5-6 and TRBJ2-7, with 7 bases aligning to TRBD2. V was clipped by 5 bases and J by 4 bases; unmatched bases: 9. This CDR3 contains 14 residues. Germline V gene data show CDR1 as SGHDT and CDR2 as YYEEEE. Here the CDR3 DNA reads TGTGCCAGCAGTCTGGGGGGGAGCCGTTACGAGCAGTACTTC. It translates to CASSLGGSRYEQYF.

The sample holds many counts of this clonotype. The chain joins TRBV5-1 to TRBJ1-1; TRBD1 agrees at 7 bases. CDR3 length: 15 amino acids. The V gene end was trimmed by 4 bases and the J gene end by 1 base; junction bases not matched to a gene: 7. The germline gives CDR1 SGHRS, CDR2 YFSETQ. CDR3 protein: CASSPPRQGNTEAFF. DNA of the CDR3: TGCGCCAGCAGCCCACCGCGACAGGGGAACACTGAAGCTTTCTTT.

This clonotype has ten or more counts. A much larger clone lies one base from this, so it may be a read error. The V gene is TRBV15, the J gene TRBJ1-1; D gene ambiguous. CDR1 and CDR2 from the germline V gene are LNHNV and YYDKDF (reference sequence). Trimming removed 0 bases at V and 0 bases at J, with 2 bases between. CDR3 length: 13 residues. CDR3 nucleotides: TGTGCCACCAGCAGAGAGGTGAACACTGAAGCTTTCTTT. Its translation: CATSREVNTEAFF. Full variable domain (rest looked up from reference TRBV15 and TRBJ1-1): DAMVIQNPRYQVTQFGKPVTLSCSQTLNHNVMYWYQQKSSQAPKLLFHYYDKDFNNEADTPDNFQSRRPNTSFCFLDIRSPGLGDTAMYLCATSREVNTEAFFGQGTRLTVV.

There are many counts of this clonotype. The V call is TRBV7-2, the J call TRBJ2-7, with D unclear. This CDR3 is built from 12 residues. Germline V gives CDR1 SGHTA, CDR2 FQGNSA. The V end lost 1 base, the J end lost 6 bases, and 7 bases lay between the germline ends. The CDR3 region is CASSLDILEQYF. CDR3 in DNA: TGTGCCAGCAGCTTAGACATCCTCGAGCAGTACTTC.

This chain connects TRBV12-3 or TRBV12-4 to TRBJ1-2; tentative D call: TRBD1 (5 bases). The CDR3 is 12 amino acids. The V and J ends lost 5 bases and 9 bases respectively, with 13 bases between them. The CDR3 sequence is CASSLQRTRYTF. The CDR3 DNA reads TGTGCCAGCAGTCTTCAACGGACACGCTACACCTTC.

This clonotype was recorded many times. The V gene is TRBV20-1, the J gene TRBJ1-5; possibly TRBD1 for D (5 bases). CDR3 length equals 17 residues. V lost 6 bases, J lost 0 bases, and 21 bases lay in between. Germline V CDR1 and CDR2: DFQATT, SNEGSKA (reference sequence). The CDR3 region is CSAMGPIDYNSNQPQHF. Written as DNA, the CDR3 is TGCAGTGCGATGGGACCCATTGATTATAATAGCAATCAGCCCCAGCATTTT.

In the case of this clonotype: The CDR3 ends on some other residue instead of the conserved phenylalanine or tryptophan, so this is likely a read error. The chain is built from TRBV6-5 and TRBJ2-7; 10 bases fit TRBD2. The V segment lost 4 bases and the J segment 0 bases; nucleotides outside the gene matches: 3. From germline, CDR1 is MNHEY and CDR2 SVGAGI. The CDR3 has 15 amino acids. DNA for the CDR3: TGTGCCAGCAGTTTGGGACTAGCGAGCTCCTACGAGCAGTACTAC. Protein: CASSLGLASSYEQYY.

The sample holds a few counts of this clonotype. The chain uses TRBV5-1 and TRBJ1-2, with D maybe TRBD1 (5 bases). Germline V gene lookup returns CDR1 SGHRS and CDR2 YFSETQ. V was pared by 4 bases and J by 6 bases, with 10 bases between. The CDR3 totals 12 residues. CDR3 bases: TGCGCCAGCAGCACTGCGACAGATGGCTACACCTTC. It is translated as CASSTATDGYTF.

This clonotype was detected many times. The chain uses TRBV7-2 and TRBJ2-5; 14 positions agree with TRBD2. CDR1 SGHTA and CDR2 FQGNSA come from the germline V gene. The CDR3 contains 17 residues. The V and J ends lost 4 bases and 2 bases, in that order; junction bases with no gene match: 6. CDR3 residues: CASSSGLAGGLQETQYF. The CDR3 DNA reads TGTGCCAGCAGCTCTGGACTAGCGGGAGGACTACAAGAGACCCAGTACTTC.

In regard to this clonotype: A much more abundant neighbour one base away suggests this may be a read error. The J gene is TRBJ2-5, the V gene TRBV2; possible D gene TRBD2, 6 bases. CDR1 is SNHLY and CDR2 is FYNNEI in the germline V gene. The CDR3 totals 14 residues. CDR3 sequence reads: CASSLQGGEETRYF. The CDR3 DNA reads TGTGCCAGCAGCCTCCAGGGCGGGGAAGAGACCCGGTACTTC.

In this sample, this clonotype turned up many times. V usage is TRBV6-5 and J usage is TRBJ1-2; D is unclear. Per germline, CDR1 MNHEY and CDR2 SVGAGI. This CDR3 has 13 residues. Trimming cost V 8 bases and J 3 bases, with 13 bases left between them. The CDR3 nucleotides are TGTGCCAGCGGCATGGCCGGAGACTATGGCTACACCTTC. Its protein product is CASGMAGDYGYTF.

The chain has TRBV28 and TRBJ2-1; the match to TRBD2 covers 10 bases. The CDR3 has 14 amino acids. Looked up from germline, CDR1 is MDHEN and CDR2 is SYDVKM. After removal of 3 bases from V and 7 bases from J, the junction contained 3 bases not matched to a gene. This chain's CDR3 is CASSFSSGSNEQFF. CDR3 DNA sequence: TGTGCCAGCAGTTTCTCTAGCGGGAGTAATGAGCAGTTCTTC.

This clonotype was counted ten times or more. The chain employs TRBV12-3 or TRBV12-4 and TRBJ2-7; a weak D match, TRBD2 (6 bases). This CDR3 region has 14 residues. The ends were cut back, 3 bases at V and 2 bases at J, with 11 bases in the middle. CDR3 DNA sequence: TGTGCCAGCAGTTTCCTTAGCGGTACCTACGAGCAGTACTTC. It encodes CASSFLSGTYEQYF.